This T cell receptor beta chain was identified during a study of T cell repertoires in cytomegalovirus infection. Looking at the study overall: The authors relied on CMV epitopes, both recently identified HLA-C-restricted and well-studied HLA-B-restricted. In public TCR beta signatures, there were indications of both CMV infection and matching HLA type. Study-wide results and limits: Cumulative public TCR beta family frequency identified CMV carriers with the relevant HLA.

V was clipped by 0 bases and J by 2 bases, with 14 bases between them. CDR3 length equals 16 residues. TCRdb redid the calling of the reads with MiXCR, one entry per CDR3 protein. Found here are about 480,000 distinct CDR3 sequences, 30% to 40% of them singletons; the top ten hold 15% to 20%. As to this clonotype: Its antigen remains unknown.

The TCR was taken from a human donor in good health (CMV status not recorded). Some clones in this sample may be carry-over from other donors' samples. The sample in question was cultured PBMCs, obtained from culture after CMV antigen stimulation. This chain uses TRBV23-1 with TRBJ2-7; tentative D call: TRBD1 (5 bases). TRBV23-1 is reported as an ORF; its role is uncertain. The CDR3 loop reads CASSQSWGRRAYEQYV. The CDR3 nucleotides are TGCGCCAGCAGTCAATCGTGGGGCAGACGCGCCTACGAGCAGTACGTC.